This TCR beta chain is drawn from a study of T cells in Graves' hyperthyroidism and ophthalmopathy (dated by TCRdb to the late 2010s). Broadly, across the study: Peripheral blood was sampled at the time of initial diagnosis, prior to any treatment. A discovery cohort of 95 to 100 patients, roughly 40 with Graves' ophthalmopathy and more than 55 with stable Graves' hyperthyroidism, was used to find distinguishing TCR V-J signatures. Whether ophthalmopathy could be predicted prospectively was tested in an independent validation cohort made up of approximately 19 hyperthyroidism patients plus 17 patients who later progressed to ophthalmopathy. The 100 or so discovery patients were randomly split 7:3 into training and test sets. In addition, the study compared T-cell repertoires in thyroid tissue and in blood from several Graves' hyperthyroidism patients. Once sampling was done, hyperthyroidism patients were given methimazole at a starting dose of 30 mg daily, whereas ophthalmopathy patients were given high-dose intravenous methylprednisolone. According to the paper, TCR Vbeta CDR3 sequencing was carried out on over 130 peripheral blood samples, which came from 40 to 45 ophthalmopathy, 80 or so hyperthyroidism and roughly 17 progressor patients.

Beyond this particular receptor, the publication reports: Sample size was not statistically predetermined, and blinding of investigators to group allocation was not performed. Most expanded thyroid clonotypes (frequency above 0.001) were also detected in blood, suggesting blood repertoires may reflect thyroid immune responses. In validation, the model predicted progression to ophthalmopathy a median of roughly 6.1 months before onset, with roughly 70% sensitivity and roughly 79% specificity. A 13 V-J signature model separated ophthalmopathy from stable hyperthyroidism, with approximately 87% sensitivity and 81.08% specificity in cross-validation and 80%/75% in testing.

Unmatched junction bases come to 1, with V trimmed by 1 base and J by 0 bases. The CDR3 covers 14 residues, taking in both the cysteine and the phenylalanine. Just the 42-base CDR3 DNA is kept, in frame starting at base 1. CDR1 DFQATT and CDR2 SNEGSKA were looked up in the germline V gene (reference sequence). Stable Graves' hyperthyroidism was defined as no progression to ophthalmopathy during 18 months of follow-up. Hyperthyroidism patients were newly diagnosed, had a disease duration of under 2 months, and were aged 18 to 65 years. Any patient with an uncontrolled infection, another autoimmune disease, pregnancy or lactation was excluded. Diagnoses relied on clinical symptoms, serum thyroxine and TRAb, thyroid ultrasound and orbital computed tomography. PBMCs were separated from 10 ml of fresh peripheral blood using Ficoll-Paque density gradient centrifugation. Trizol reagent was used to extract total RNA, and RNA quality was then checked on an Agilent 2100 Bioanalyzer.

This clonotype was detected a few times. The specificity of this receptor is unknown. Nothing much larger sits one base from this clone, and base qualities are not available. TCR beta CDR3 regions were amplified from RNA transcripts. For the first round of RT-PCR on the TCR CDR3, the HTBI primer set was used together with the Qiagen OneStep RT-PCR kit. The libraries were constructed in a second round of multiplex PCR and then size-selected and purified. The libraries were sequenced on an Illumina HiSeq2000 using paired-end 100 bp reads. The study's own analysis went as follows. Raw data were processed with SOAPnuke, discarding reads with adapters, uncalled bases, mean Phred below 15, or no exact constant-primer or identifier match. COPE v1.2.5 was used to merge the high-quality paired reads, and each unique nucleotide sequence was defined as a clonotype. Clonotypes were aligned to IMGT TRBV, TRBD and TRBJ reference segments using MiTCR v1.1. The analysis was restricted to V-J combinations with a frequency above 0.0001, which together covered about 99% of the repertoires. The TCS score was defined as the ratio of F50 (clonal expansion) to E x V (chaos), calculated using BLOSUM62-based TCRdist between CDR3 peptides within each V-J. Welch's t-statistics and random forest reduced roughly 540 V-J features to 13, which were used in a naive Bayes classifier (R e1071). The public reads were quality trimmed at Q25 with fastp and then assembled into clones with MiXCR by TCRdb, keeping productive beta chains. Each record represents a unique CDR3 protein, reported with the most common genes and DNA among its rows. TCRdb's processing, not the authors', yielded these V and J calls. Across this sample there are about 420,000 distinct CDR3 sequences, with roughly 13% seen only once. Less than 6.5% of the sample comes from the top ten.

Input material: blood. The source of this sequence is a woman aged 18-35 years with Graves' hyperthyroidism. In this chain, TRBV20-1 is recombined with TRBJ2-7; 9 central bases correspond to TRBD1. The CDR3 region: CSARAGQGSYEQYF. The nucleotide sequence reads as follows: TGCAGTGCTAGAGCGGGACAGGGCTCCTACGAGCAGTACTTC.